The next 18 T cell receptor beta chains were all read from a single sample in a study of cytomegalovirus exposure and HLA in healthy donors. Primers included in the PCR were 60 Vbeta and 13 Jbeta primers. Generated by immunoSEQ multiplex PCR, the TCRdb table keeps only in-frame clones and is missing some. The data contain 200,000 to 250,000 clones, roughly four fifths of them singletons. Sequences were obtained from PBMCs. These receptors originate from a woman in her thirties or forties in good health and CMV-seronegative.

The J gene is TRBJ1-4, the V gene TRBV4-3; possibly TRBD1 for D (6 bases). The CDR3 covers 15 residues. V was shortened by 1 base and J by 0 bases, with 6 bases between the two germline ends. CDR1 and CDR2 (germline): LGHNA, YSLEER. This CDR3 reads CASSQAGATNEKLFF. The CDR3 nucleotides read TGCGCCAGCAGCCAAGCAGGGGCAACTAATGAAAAACTGTTTTTT.

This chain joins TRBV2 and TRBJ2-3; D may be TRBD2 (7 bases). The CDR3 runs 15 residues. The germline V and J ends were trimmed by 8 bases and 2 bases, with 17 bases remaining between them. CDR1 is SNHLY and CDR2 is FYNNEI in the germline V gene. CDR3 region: CASSPVGGVTDTQYF. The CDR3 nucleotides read TGTGCCAGCTCCCCGGTAGGGGGGGTCACAGATACGCAGTATTTT. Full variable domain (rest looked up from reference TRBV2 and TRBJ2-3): EPEVTQTPSHQVTQMGQEVILRCVPISNHLYFYWYRQILGQKVEFLVSFYNNEISEKSEIFDDQFSVERPDGSNFTLKIRSTKLEDSAMYFCASSPVGGVTDTQYFGPGTRLTVL.

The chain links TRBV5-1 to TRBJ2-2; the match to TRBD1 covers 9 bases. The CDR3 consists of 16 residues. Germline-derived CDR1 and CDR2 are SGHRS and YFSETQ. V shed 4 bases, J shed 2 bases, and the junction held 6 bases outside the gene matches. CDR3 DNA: TGCGCCAGCAGCCACTGGGACAGGGATAACACCGGGGAGCTGTTTTTT. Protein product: CASSHWDRDNTGELFF.

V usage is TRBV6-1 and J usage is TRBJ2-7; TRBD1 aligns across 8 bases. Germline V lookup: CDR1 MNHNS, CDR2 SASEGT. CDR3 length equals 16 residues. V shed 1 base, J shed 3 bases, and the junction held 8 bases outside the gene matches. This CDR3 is CASSEDGRQGSYEQYF. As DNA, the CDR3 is TGTGCCAGCAGTGAAGACGGGAGACAGGGGAGCTACGAGCAGTACTTC.

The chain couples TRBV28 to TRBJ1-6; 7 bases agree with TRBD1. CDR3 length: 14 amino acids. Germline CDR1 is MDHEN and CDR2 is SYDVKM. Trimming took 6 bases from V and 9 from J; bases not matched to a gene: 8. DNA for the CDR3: TGTGCCAGCAGATTAACAGGGGATCGTTCACCCCTCCACTTT. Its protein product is CASRLTGDRSPLHF.

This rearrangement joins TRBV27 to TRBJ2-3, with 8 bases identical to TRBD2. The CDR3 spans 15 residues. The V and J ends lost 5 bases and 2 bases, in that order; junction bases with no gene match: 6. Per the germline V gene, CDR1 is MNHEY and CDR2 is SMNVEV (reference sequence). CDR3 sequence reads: CASSREGSPTDTQYF. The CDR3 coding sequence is TGTGCCAGCAGTCGGGAGGGGTCCCCCACAGATACGCAGTATTTT.

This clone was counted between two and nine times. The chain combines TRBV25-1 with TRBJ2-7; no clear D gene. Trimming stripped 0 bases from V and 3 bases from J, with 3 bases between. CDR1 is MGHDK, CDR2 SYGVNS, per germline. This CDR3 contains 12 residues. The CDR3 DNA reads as TGTGCCAGCAGTGAATACAACTACGAGCAGTACTTC. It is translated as CASSEYNYEQYF.

Here the CDR3 DNA reads TGCAGTGCAAAAGCTTCCGGGGAGCTGTTTTTT. Its protein product is CSAKASGELFF. The chain combines TRBV20-1 with TRBJ2-2; D not certain. This CDR3 is built from 11 residues. V was trimmed by 6 bases and J by 6 bases, leaving 8 bases between them. Germline-derived CDR1 and CDR2 are DFQATT and SNEGSKA (reference sequence).

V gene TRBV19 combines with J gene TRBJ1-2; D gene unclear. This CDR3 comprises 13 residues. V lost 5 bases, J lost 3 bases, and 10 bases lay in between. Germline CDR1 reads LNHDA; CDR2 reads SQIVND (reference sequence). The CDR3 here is CASSPPGDYGYTF. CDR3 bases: TGTGCCAGTAGTCCCCCCGGGGACTATGGCTACACCTTC.

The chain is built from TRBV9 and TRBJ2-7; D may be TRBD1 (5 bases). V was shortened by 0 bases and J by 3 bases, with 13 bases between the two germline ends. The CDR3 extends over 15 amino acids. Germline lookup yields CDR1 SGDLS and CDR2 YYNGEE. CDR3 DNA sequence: TGTGCCAGCAGCGTAGGTGGACAAGGCGACTACGAGCAGTACTTC. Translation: CASSVGGQGDYEQYF. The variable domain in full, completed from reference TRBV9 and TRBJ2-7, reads DSGVTQTPKHLITATGQRVTLRCSPRSGDLSVYWYQQSLDQGLQFLIQYYNGEERAKGNILERFSAQQFPDLHSELNLSSLELGDSALYFCASSVGGQGDYEQYFGPGTRLTVT.

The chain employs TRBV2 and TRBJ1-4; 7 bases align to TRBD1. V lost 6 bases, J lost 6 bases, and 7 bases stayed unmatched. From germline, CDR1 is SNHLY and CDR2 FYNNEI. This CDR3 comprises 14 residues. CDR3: CASRATGRYEKLFF. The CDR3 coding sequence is TGTGCCAGCAGAGCGACAGGGCGATATGAAAAACTGTTTTTT.

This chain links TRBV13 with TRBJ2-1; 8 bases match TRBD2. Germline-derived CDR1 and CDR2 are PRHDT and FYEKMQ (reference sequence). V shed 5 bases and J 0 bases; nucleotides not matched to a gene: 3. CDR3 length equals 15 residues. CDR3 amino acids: CASSPGGGSYNEQFF. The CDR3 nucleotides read TGTGCCAGCAGCCCCGGGGGGGGCTCCTACAATGAGCAGTTCTTC.

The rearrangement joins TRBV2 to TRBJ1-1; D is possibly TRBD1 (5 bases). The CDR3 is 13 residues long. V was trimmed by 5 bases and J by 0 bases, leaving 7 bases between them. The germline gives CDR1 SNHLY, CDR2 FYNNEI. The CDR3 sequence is CASSSGLNTEAFF. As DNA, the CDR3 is TGTGCCAGCAGTTCAGGGTTGAACACTGAAGCTTTCTTT.

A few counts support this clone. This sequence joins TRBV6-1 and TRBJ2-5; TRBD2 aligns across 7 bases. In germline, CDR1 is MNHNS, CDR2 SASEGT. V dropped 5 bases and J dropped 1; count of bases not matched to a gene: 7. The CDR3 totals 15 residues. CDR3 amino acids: CASSQTSIPQETQYF. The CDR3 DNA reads TGTGCCAGCAGTCAGACTAGCATTCCCCAAGAGACCCAGTACTTC.

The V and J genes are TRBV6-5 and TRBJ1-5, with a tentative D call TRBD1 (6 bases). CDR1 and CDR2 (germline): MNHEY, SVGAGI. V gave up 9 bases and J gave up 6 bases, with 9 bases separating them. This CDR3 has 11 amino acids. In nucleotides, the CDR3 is TGTGCCAGTGGGGGCGGTCAGCCCCAGCATTTT. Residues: CASGGGQPQHF.

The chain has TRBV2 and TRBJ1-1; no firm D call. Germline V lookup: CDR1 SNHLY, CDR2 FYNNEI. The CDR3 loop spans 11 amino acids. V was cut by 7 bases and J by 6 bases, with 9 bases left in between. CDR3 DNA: TGTGCCAGCAAAGGCGGGGCTGAAGCTTTCTTT. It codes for CASKGGAEAFF.

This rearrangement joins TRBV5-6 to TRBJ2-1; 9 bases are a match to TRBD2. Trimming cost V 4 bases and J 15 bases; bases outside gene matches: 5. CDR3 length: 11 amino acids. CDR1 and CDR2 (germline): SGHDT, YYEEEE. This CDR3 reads CASSDSGGRFF. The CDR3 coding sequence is TGTGCCAGCAGCGATAGCGGGGGTCGGTTCTTC. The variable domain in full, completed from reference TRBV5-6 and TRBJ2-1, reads DAGVTQSPTHLIKTRGQQVTLRCSPKSGHDTVSWYQQALGQGPQFIFQYYEEEERQRGNFPDRFSGHQFPNYSSELNVNALLLGDSALYLCASSDSGGRFFGPGTRLTVL.

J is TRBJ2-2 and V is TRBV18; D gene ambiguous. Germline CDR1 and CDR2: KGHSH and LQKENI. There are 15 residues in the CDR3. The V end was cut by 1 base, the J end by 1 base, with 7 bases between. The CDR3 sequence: CASSPLRVNTGELFF. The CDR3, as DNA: TGTGCCAGCTCACCACTCCGGGTGAACACCGGGGAGCTGTTTTTT.